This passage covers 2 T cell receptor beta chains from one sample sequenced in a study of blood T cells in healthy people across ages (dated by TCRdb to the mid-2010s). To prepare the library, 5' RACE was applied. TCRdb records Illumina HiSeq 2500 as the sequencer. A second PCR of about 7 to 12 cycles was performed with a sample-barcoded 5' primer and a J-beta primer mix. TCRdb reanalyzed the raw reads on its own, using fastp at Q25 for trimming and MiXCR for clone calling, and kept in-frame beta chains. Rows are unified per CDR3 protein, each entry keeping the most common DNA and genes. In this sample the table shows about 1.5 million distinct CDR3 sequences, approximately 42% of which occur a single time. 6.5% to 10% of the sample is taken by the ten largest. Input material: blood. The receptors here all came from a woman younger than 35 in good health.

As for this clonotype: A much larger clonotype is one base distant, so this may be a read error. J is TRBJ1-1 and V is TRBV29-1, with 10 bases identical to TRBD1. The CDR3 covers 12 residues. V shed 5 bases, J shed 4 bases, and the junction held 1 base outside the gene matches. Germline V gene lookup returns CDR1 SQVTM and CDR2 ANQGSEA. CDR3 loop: CSVWTGGTEAFF. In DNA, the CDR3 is TGCAGCGTTTGGACAGGGGGCACTGAAGCTTTCTTT. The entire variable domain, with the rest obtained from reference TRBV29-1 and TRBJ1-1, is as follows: SAVISQKPSRDICQRGTSLTIQCQVDSQVTMMFWYRQQPGQSLTLIATANQGSEATYESGFVIDKFPISRPNLTFSTLTVSNMSPEDSSIYLCSVWTGGTEAFFGQGTRLTVV.

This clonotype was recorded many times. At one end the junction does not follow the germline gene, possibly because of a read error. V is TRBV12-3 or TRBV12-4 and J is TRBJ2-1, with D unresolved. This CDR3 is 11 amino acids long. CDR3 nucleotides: TGCGCCAGCAGCTTGGTCTATGAGCAGTTCTTC. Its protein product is CASSLVYEQFF.